This paragraph reports one T cell receptor (beta chain). This entry belongs to a study of blood T cell repertoires in COVID-19. Study as a whole: From the United States, Italy and Spain came samples of acute and convalescent COVID-19. T cells, B-cell-depleted T cells, or PBMCs supplied cDNA or gDNA.

Data came from immunoSEQ multiplex PCR; TCRdb stores just in-frame clones and leaves some out. The profile covers approximately 200,000 clones, with about four fifths appearing a single time and about 10% taken by the ten largest. From germline, CDR1 is MGHDK and CDR2 SYGVNS. V was cut by 1 base and J by 3 bases, with 3 bases left in between. The CDR3 is 13 residues long. The receptor was isolated from an elderly woman with acute or convalescent COVID-19. Material: peripheral blood. V and J are TRBV25-1 and TRBJ1-4; D remains ambiguous. The CDR3 region is CASSEFANEKLFF. CDR3 bases: TGTGCCAGCAGTGAATTCGCTAATGAAAAACTGTTTTTT.